The clone carrying this TCR beta chain has a count of ten or more. Antigen: not known. The data were obtained in a study of identical twins. Study results and caveats: Out-of-frame beta sequences exhibited a weaker degree of excess twin sharing.

Germline assignment: CDR1 SGHKS and CDR2 YYEKEE (reference sequence). V dropped 3 bases and J dropped 0 bases, with 17 bases sitting between them. This CDR3 has 17 residues. Template switching created a universal primer site, and the cDNA included unique molecular identifiers. MiXCR, run by TCRdb on the 5' RACE reads, gives a single entry per CDR3 protein. The table shows about 700,000 distinct CDR3 sequences, with around 6% occurring only once. The receptor comes from a man in his late teens or twenties in good health. V and J are TRBV5-5 and TRBJ2-3; TRBD2 might be the D (6 bases). Material: naive T cells sorted from blood. The DNA for the CDR3 is TGTGCCAGCAGCTCGGTGGAGGGCCCATTTAGCACAGATACGCAGTATTTT. It codes for CASSSVEGPFSTDTQYF.